A selection of T cell receptor beta chains follows, all from one sample in a study of T cell responses to AZD1222 COVID-19 vaccine. The repertoire was sequenced with immunoSEQ multiplex PCR; TCRdb's copy has only in-frame clones and lacks some. The data contain 130,000 to 150,000 clones, approximately 93% of them singletons. This material consisted of peripheral blood, taken after recovery from COVID-19. These TCRs come from an adult who had recovered from COVID-19. Both conserved end residues are part of each CDR3. A D gene is named only where the DNA matches it firmly. Clone size appears in some rows only: once, few, many, or a class for an expanded clone.

abundance	d_gene	v_gene	len	j_gene	CDR3aa	CDR3nt
few	TRBD2	TRBV3-1/TRBV3-2	13	TRBJ2-7	CASSPGLLYEQYF	TGTGCCAGCAGCCCGGGACTACTCTACGAGCAGTACTTC
-	TRBD2	TRBV28	16	TRBJ2-7	CASNQSPGLAVYEQYF	TGTGCCAGCAATCAGTCCCCGGGACTAGCGGTCTACGAGCAGTACTTC
-	-	TRBV7-3	13	TRBJ2-3	CASSLLSTDTQYF	TGTGCCAGCAGCTTACTTAGCACAGATACGCAGTATTTT
-	-	TRBV10-3	15	TRBJ1-2	CAISDPDGTNYGYTF	TGTGCCATCAGTGACCCGGACGGAACTAACTATGGCTACACCTTC
-	-	TRBV30	16	TRBJ1-3	CAWSVRGGSSGNTIYF	TGTGCCTGGAGTGTACGGGGGGGGAGCTCTGGAAACACCATATATTTT
-	-	TRBV29-1	12	TRBJ2-1	CSVGPEWDEQFF	TGCAGCGTTGGCCCCGAGTGGGATGAGCAGTTCTTC
once	TRBD2	TRBV3-1/TRBV3-2	15	TRBJ2-3	CASSRRTSGPDTQYF	TGTGCCAGCAGCCGGAGGACTAGCGGTCCAGATACGCAGTATTTT
-	TRBD1	TRBV19	15	TRBJ2-2	CASSLRTGKTGELFF	TGTGCCAGTAGTCTCCGGACAGGGAAGACCGGGGAGCTGTTTTTT
-	-	TRBV19	13	TRBJ2-7	CASSIGFSYEQYF	TGTGCCAGTAGTATCGGTTTCTCCTACGAGCAGTACTTC
-	-	TRBV2	14	TRBJ2-7	CASTGPDTPYEQYF	TGTGCCAGCACCGGCCCGGACACACCCTACGAGCAGTACTTC
-	TRBD2	TRBV28	15	TRBJ2-7	CASSSSGADSYEQYF	TGTGCCAGCAGCTCAAGCGGGGCCGATTCCTACGAGCAGTACTTC
-	-	TRBV4-1	16	TRBJ2-7	CASSQYGTSSFYEQYF	TGCGCCAGCAGCCAGTACGGGACATCAAGTTTTTACGAGCAGTACTTC
once	TRBD2	TRBV15	17	TRBJ2-7	CATSLYGGTSGSHEQYF	TGTGCCACCAGCCTATACGGGGGGACTAGCGGGAGCCACGAGCAGTACTTC
-	-	TRBV5-4	14	TRBJ2-2	CASSLGRVTGELFF	TGTGCCAGCAGCTTGGGCAGGGTCACCGGGGAGCTGTTTTTT
-	TRBD1	TRBV5-1	14	TRBJ1-1	CASSSTGLNTEAFF	TGCGCCAGCAGCTCGACAGGGTTAAACACTGAAGCTTTCTTT
-	TRBD1	TRBV29-1	13	TRBJ2-2	CSGQGANTGELFF	TGCAGCGGACAGGGGGCTAACACCGGGGAGCTGTTTTTT
-	-	TRBV12-3/TRBV12-4	12	TRBJ1-2	CASSHHRDGYTF	TGTGCCAGCAGCCACCACCGGGATGGCTACACCTTC
-	-	TRBV30	14	TRBJ1-1	CAWSVPGAAGGAFF	TGTGCCTGGAGTGTACCGGGGGCAGCCGGGGGAGCTTTCTTT
-	TRBD2	TRBV7-8	16	TRBJ2-1	CASSLVMAGDLNEQFF	TGTGCCAGCAGCTTAGTCATGGCGGGAGACCTCAATGAGCAGTTCTTC
-	TRBD2	TRBV30	13	TRBJ2-1	CAWRNSGGNEQFF	TGTGCCTGGAGAAATAGCGGGGGGAATGAGCAGTTCTTC
-	-	TRBV7-3	16	TRBJ1-1	CASRPGTGIGRTEAFF	TGTGCCAGCAGGCCCGGGACGGGAATCGGTCGGACTGAAGCTTTCTTT
-	-	TRBV27	14	TRBJ2-1	CASSLRPQGNEQFF	TGTGCCAGCAGTTTGCGCCCGCAGGGGAATGAGCAGTTCTTC
-	-	TRBV27	16	TRBJ2-2	CASSSPSLPGTGELFF	TGTGCCAGCAGTTCCCCCTCCTTACCCGGCACCGGGGAGCTGTTTTTT
few	-	TRBV27	16	TRBJ2-1	CASSPPPAGTYNEQFF	TGTGCCAGCAGTCCCCCCCCTGCGGGAACCTACAATGAGCAGTTCTTC
-	TRBD1	TRBV19	14	TRBJ2-5	CASSLQGFWETQYF	TGTGCCAGTAGCCTACAGGGGTTTTGGGAGACCCAGTACTTC
-	-	TRBV7-3	14	TRBJ2-3	CASPSPLGTDTQYF	TGTGCCAGCCCCTCCCCTCTGGGTACAGATACGCAGTATTTT
-	-	TRBV11-2	13	TRBJ1-5	CASSLGLNQPQHF	TGTGCCAGCAGCTTGGGACTTAATCAGCCCCAGCATTTT
-	-	TRBV19	15	TRBJ1-6	CASSPSQDFFSPLHF	TGTGCCAGTAGTCCCAGCCAGGACTTCTTTTCACCCCTCCACTTT
-	-	TRBV5-5	14	TRBJ1-4	CASSLKGHNEKLFF	TGTGCCAGCAGCTTGAAGGGGCATAATGAAAAACTGTTTTTT
-	TRBD2	TRBV19	15	TRBJ2-1	CASSTGGGRSDEQFF	TGTGCCAGTAGCACCGGGGGGGGGCGCAGCGATGAGCAGTTCTTC
-	-	TRBV7-9	12	TRBJ1-1	CASSRGSPEAFF	TGTGCCAGCAGCCGGGGTTCCCCTGAAGCTTTCTTT
-	TRBD2	TRBV29-1	15	TRBJ2-2	CSVVIGGANTGELFF	TGCAGCGTTGTTATTGGGGGGGCGAACACCGGGGAGCTGTTTTTT
-	-	TRBV10-3	11	TRBJ2-7	CAIREAYEQYF	TGTGCCATCAGGGAGGCCTACGAGCAGTACTTC
once	-	TRBV28	15	TRBJ2-7	CASSAADSSSYEQYF	TGTGCCAGCAGTGCGGCGGACTCGAGCTCCTACGAGCAGTACTTC
-	-	TRBV15	16	TRBJ2-7	CATSRLGGQGGYEQYF	TGTGCCACCAGCAGACTCGGCGGCCAGGGTGGTTACGAGCAGTACTTC
-	-	TRBV11-2	13	TRBJ2-1	CASSLSGSNEQFF	TGTGCCAGCAGCTTGTCAGGGTCCAATGAGCAGTTCTTC
-	-	TRBV11-3	13	TRBJ2-2	CASSLVFTGELFF	TGTGCCAGCAGCTTGGTATTCACCGGGGAGCTGTTTTTT
-	-	TRBV25-1	14	TRBJ2-7	CASRRSIGHYEQYF	TGTGCCAGCAGGAGGTCTATCGGCCACTACGAGCAGTACTTC
-	-	TRBV7-9	11	TRBJ2-7	CASSSAYEQYF	TGTGCCAGCAGCTCGGCCTACGAGCAGTACTTC
once	-	TRBV28	12	TRBJ2-7	CASSLAGYEQYF	TGTGCCAGCAGTTTAGCGGGTTACGAGCAGTACTTC
-	-	TRBV7-8	15	TRBJ2-3	CASSFGKGGTDTQYF	TGTGCCAGCAGCTTCGGTAAGGGTGGAACAGATACGCAGTATTTT
-	-	TRBV13	15	TRBJ1-2	CASSSEPGRNYGYTF	TGTGCCAGCAGCTCCGAACCGGGACGGAACTATGGCTACACCTTC
-	TRBD1	TRBV9	17	TRBJ2-6	CASSPRGGESGANVLTF	TGTGCCAGCAGCCCCCGAGGGGGCGAATCTGGGGCCAACGTCCTGACTTTC
-	-	TRBV11-2	14	TRBJ2-2	CASSLNRVYGELFF	TGTGCCAGCAGCTTGAACAGGGTTTACGGGGAGCTGTTTTTT
-	TRBD1	TRBV7-3	13	TRBJ2-7	CASSRQGAREQYF	TGTGCCAGCAGCAGACAGGGGGCGCGAGAGCAGTACTTC
-	TRBD2	TRBV9	17	TRBJ2-1	CASSVVMGLAGVGEQFF	TGTGCCAGCAGCGTAGTGATGGGACTAGCGGGAGTTGGTGAGCAGTTCTTC
-	TRBD2	TRBV5-1	14	TRBJ2-1	CASNPQREFSEQFF	TGCGCCAGCAACCCCCAGCGGGAGTTTAGTGAGCAGTTCTTC
-	-	TRBV28	12	TRBJ1-2	CATIGRNYGYTF	TGTGCCACCATCGGACGAAACTATGGCTACACCTTC
-	-	TRBV5-1	15	TRBJ1-5	CASSLDGYSNQPQHF	TGCGCCAGCAGCTTGGACGGATATAGCAATCAGCCCCAGCATTTT
-	-	TRBV5-1	13	TRBJ2-7	CASSPGQHYEQYF	TGCGCCAGCAGCCCCGGACAGCACTACGAGCAGTACTTC
once	-	TRBV7-8	14	TRBJ1-1	CASSLGGENTEAFF	TGTGCCAGCAGCTTAGGAGGCGAGAACACTGAAGCTTTCTTT
-	-	TRBV6-5	15	TRBJ1-3	CASSYSQPSGNTIYF	TGTGCCAGCAGTTACTCACAGCCCTCTGGAAACACCATATATTTT
-	TRBD1	TRBV7-9	13	TRBJ1-2	CASSKDRVYGYTF	TGTGCCAGCAGCAAGGACAGGGTATATGGCTACACCTTC
-	-	TRBV6-5	13	TRBJ1-2	CASSMTPHNGYTF	TGTGCCAGCAGCATGACGCCCCACAATGGCTACACCTTC
-	-	TRBV28	18	TRBJ2-5	CASSFPTARAMYQETQYF	TGTGCCAGCAGTTTCCCGACGGCCAGGGCAATGTACCAAGAGACCCAGTACTTC
few	-	TRBV3-1/TRBV3-2	13	TRBJ2-7	CASSQGPPREQYF	TGTGCCAGCAGCCAAGGACCCCCGCGAGAGCAGTACTTC
-	TRBD2	TRBV5-5	17	TRBJ2-7	CASSLRLAGLARGEQYF	TGTGCCAGCAGCTTGAGGCTAGCGGGGTTGGCTCGGGGGGAGCAGTACTTC
-	-	TRBV10-3	12	TRBJ2-2	CAISESEGELFF	TGTGCCATCAGTGAGTCCGAGGGGGAGCTGTTTTTT